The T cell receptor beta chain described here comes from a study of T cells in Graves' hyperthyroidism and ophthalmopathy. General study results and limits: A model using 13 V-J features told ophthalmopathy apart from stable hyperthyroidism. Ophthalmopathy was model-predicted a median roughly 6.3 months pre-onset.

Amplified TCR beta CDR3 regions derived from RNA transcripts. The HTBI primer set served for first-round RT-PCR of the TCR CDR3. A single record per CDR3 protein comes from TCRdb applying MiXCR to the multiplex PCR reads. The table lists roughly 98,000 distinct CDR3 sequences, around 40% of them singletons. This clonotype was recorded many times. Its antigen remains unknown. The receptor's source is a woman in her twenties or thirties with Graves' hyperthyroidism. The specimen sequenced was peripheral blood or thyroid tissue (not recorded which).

This chain's CDR3 is CASSLGGLTGSYGYTF. DNA for the CDR3: TGCGCCAGCAGCCTTGGGGGCCTCACAGGCTCATATGGCTACACCTTC. V and J are TRBV5-1 and TRBJ1-2; D might be TRBD1 (6 bases). In germline, CDR1 is SGHRS, CDR2 YFSETQ. V dropped 4 bases and J dropped 5 bases, with 21 bases sitting between them. This CDR3 is built from 16 residues.